This TCR beta chain derives from a study of vaccination and CD4 T cells after COVID-19. Deletions cut 7 bases from V and 11 bases from J, with 14 bases between. The CDR3 is made up of 11 amino acids. CDR1 is SEHNR and CDR2 is FQNEAQ in the germline V gene (reference sequence). This clonotype was observed a handful of times. Its matching antigen is unknown. Treatment of the sample: approximately nine-day PBMC culture with coronavirus spike peptide pools or control peptides (ViraFEST assay). Gathering of the CD4+ T cells, from the unexposed donor, took place before the COVID-19 pandemic (2011-2018). The Oncomine TCR Beta short-read assay was what sequenced the DNA obtained from cultured CD4+ T cells. Researchers extracted genomic DNA from CD4+ T cells that had been cultured. TCRdb re-derived calls from the PCR reads in MiXCR, one entry per CDR3 protein. The sample has thousands of distinct CDR3 sequences; around a third are singletons.

The origin of this receptor is a human donor in good health. This rearrangement joins TRBV7-9 to TRBJ1-2; D gene uncertain. The source material was CD4+ T cells from blood, cultured in vitro. In DNA, the CDR3 is TGTGCCAGCAACCCCTCCCACCTATACACCTTC. It yields the protein CASNPSHLYTF. The full variable domain, rest sourced from reference TRBV7-9 and TRBJ1-2, is DTGVSQNPRHKITKRGQNVTFRCDPISEHNRLYWYRQTLGQGPEFLTYFQNEAQLEKSRLLSDRFSAERPKGSFSTLEIQRTEQGDSAMYLCASNPSHLYTFGSGTRLTVV.